One TCR beta chain is described in this entry. The data stem from a study of blood T cell repertoires in COVID-19. Across the whole study: Acute-phase and convalescent COVID-19 samples originated in the United States, Italy and Spain. T cells, B-cell-depleted T cells, or PBMCs supplied cDNA or gDNA.

As handled by the study authors: Counts of nucleated cells, estimated from reference gene primer amplification, were obtained. Clones were read by immunoSEQ multiplex PCR, and TCRdb kept only the in-frame ones, dropping some. The DNA was the basis for D and trimming; V, J and clone size are from that table. Seen here are over 100,000 clones, approximately 84% observed once, and the top ten hold 1.1% to 1.5%. The V gene's germline CDR1 is LGHNA and CDR2 YNFKEQ. V was pared by 5 bases and J by 1 base, with 11 bases between. CDR3 length: 14 amino acids. Specimen: peripheral blood. This sequence was found in a man in his forties or fifties with acute or convalescent COVID-19. The genes are TRBV4-2 and TRBJ2-5; D not resolved. The CDR3 DNA follows: TGTGCCAGCAGCACTACCGAGGCCCAAGAGACCCAGTACTTC. Translated: CASSTTEAQETQYF.